The TCR beta chain described here comes from a study of circulating CD8 cells and anti-PD-1 response in melanoma. General study results and limits: Published repertoire comparisons used only baseline and M1 samples.

Each library started from roughly 15 ng of total RNA using the QIAseq Immune Repertoire TCR panel. TCRdb ran MiXCR on the reads and lists one entry per CDR3 protein. The sample has over 650 distinct CDR3 sequences, around 7% seen once; the top ten hold over 45%. V was shortened by 2 bases and J by 1 base, with 21 bases between the two germline ends. The V gene's germline CDR1 is LNHDA and CDR2 SQIVND (reference sequence). CDR3 length: 18 amino acids. Four subsets defined by PD-1 and/or TIGIT were sorted from live CD3+CD8+TCRalphabeta+ cells. This clonotype ranks as medium-sized (0.01 to 0.1%). As yet, its antigen is unknown.

Source: CD8+ T cells from PBMCs, taken at baseline or after one month of anti-PD-1 therapy (not recorded which). The sequence was obtained from a human donor with melanoma. V usage is TRBV19 and J usage is TRBJ2-7; weak D call: TRBD1 (5 bases). The CDR3 DNA reads TGTGCCAGTAGTATATTTGGTTTCGGCCCGGACATTTCCTACGAGCAGTACTTC. Amino acid sequence: CASSIFGFGPDISYEQYF.